These 4 T cell receptor beta chains were all obtained from the same sample, sequenced in a study of blood T cell repertoires in COVID-19. The protocol was immunoSEQ multiplex PCR, while the TCRdb copy is restricted to in-frame clones and leaves out a portion. The sample shows about 72,000 clones, 85% to 90% of them seen only once. Sequencing input: peripheral blood. All receptors derive from a man between 65 and 80 years old with active or convalescent COVID-19.

The genes are TRBV3-1 (or the pseudogene TRBV3-2) and TRBJ1-2, with a possible D match to TRBD1 (5 bases). CDR3 size: 13 residues. V lost 3 bases and J lost 8, with 13 bases in between. The germline V gene has CDR1 LGHDT and CDR2 YNNKEL (reference sequence). The CDR3 protein is CASSHSRGDGYTF. The CDR3 bases are TGTGCCAGCAGCCATAGTAGGGGCGACGGCTACACCTTC.

The chain uses TRBV6-1 and TRBJ2-2, with 8 bases aligning to TRBD1. Trimming cost V 2 bases and J 3 bases; bases outside gene matches: 5. Germline CDR1 reads MNHNS; CDR2 reads SASEGT. CDR3 size: 16 residues. CDR3 DNA sequence: TGTGCCAGCAGTGAATACAGGGGGTGGGACACCGGGGAGCTGTTTTTT. The encoded protein is CASSEYRGWDTGELFF.

This chain connects TRBV30 to TRBJ2-3, with TRBD1 identical over 7 bases. The ends lost 3 bases at V and 1 base at J; junction bases unmatched: 7. In germline, CDR1 is GTSNPN, CDR2 SVGIG (reference sequence). CDR3 length: 15 amino acids. CDR3 sequence (DNA): TGTGCCTGGAGCCTGGCAGGGGGAGGCACAGATACGCAGTATTTT. Translated: CAWSLAGGGTDTQYF.

The J gene is TRBJ1-6, the V gene TRBV7-2; the match to TRBD1 covers 7 bases. Germline V gene lookup returns CDR1 SGHTA and CDR2 FQGNSA. J was trimmed by 6 bases and V by 8 bases; bases with no gene match: 7. The CDR3 runs to 14 residues. The DNA of the CDR3 is TGTGCCAGCGCAATCGGACAGGCTAATTCACCCCTCCACTTT. Protein: CASAIGQANSPLHF. The full variable domain, in which reference TRBV7-2 and TRBJ1-6 provide the parts outside the CDR3, is GAGVSQSPSNKVTEKGKDVELRCDPISGHTALYWYRQSLGQGLEFLIYFQGNSAPDKSGLPSDRFSAERTGGSVSTLTIQRTQQEDSAVYLCASAIGQANSPLHFGNGTRLTVT.